Presented here are 18 T cell receptor beta chains from one specimen sequenced in a study of T cells in Graves' hyperthyroidism and ophthalmopathy. Researchers took RNA transcripts and amplified the TCR beta CDR3 regions from them. Initially, a first-round RT-PCR of the TCR CDR3 employed the HTBI primer set. From the multiplex PCR reads, TCRdb called clonotypes with MiXCR, one entry per CDR3 protein. The data show approximately 400,000 distinct CDR3 sequences, with approximately 14% seen just once and around a quarter held by the top ten. The sample taken for sequencing was blood. The receptors derive from a woman between 18 and 29 years old with Graves' hyperthyroidism that later progressed to Graves' ophthalmopathy.

This clonotype was seen at least ten times. This chain links TRBV11-2 with TRBJ2-5; 9 nucleotides line up with TRBD1. V lost 4 bases, J lost 4 bases, and 4 bases stayed unmatched. This CDR3 is built from 14 residues. CDR1 is SGHAT and CDR2 is FQNNGV in the germline V gene. CDR3 in amino acids: CASSSGDRVETQYF. The CDR3 DNA reads TGTGCCAGCAGCTCCGGGGACAGGGTAGAGACCCAGTACTTC.

The V call is TRBV4-3, the J call TRBJ2-1; D uncertain. Germline CDR1 and CDR2: LGHNA and YSLEER. V was trimmed by 0 bases and J by 2 bases, leaving 5 bases between them. The CDR3 runs to 14 residues. The CDR3 sequence: CASSQDHAYNEQFF. CDR3 DNA: TGCGCCAGCAGCCAAGATCACGCCTACAATGAGCAGTTCTTC.

A remark on this clonotype: Germline and junction disagree at one end, which may indicate a read error. V and J are TRBV6-1 and TRBJ2-2; 14 bases line up with TRBD2. Germline CDR1 is MNHNS and CDR2 is SASEGT. The CDR3 is 20 amino acids. This CDR3 is CASNYRIGLAGGRNTGEPFF. CDR3 DNA sequence: TGTGCCAGTAACTATCGGATCGGACTAGCGGGAGGCCGGAACACCGGGGAGCCGTTTTTT.

This clonotype was detected many times. The V call is TRBV28, the J call TRBJ2-1; the D gene is possibly TRBD1 (5 bases). CDR1 and CDR2 (germline): MDHEN, SYDVKM. CDR3 size: 13 residues. The V end lost 5 bases, the J end lost 2 bases, and 7 bases lay between the germline ends. In nucleotides, the CDR3 is TGTGCCAGCAGTCCGGACACCTACAATGAGCAGTTCTTC. Its protein is CASSPDTYNEQFF.

This clonotype came up many times. J is TRBJ2-5 and V is TRBV28; 7 bases match TRBD1. CDR1 is MDHEN and CDR2 is SYDVKM in the germline V gene. The CDR3 has 14 amino acids. V was clipped by 5 bases and J by 4 bases; unmatched bases: 7. CDR3 DNA: TGTGCCAGCAGTACAGACAGGGCCGGAGAGACCCAGTACTTC. Its translation is CASSTDRAGETQYF.

This clonotype was found many times. V usage is TRBV20-1 and J usage is TRBJ2-3; TRBD2 aligns across 10 bases. This CDR3 has 16 amino acids. CDR1 and CDR2 from the germline V gene are DFQATT and SNEGSKA (reference sequence). CDR3 loop: CSHPEAASGRTDTQYF. Here the CDR3 DNA reads TGCAGCCACCCCGAGGCGGCTAGCGGGAGAACAGATACGCAGTATTTT.

The V gene is TRBV20-1, the J gene TRBJ2-5; 12 nucleotides agree with TRBD2. Losses at the gene ends were 7 bases for V and 5 bases for J; bases not matched to a gene: 11. Germline V gives CDR1 DFQATT, CDR2 SNEGSKA (reference sequence). The CDR3 covers 15 residues. The CDR3 bases are TGCAGTGGAACTAGCGGGAGGAGATTCGGGGAGACCCAGTACTTC. Its translation is CSGTSGRRFGETQYF.

This clonotype was detected a few times. The V gene is TRBV2, the J gene TRBJ2-2; TRBD2 matches 13 bases. V gave up 5 bases and J gave up 9 bases; unmatched junction bases: 12. Per the germline V gene, CDR1 is SNHLY and CDR2 is FYNNEI. This CDR3 is 17 amino acids long. The CDR3 DNA follows: TGTGCCAGCAGTCCTGAACCTTGGACTAGCGGGAGAAGGGAGCTGTTTTTT. It is translated as CASSPEPWTSGRRELFF. Complete variable domain (other parts from reference TRBV2 and TRBJ2-2): EPEVTQTPSHQVTQMGQEVILRCVPISNHLYFYWYRQILGQKVEFLVSFYNNEISEKSEIFDDQFSVERPDGSNFTLKIRSTKLEDSAMYFCASSPEPWTSGRRELFFGEGSRLTVL.

The genes are TRBV20-1 and TRBJ2-5; 13 bases are a match to TRBD2. Germline V gene lookup returns CDR1 DFQATT and CDR2 SNEGSKA (reference sequence). V lost 4 bases to trimming and J lost 5 bases; unmatched junction nucleotides: 10. The CDR3 runs to 16 residues. The DNA of the CDR3 is TGCAGTGCTACTGATACGGGACTAGCGGGAATGGAGACCCAGTACTTC. Its translation: CSATDTGLAGMETQYF.

The table lists this clonotype with many counts. The chain uses TRBV2 and TRBJ1-5, with a weak D call TRBD1 (5 bases). This CDR3 is built from 15 residues. CDR1 is SNHLY and CDR2 is FYNNEI in the germline V gene. V was pared by 5 bases and J by 0 bases, with 11 bases between. Written as DNA, the CDR3 is TGTGCCAGCAGTCGGGACGGGGATAGCAATCAGCCCCAGCATTTT. Its protein product is CASSRDGDSNQPQHF.

This clonotype has ten or more counts. The gene calls are TRBV7-8 and TRBJ2-1; D may be TRBD1 or TRBD2 (5 bases each). CDR1 and CDR2 from the germline V gene are SGHVS and FQNEAQ. The V gene lost 1 base and the J gene lost 4 bases, with 14 bases spanning the gap. The CDR3 has 16 amino acids. The CDR3 nucleotides are TGTGCCAGCAGCTTAGAGGCAACTGGGGGATACAATGAGCAGTTCTTC. Translating it yields CASSLEATGGYNEQFF.

This clonotype has only a few counts. This sequence joins TRBV6-1 and TRBJ2-4; D is ambiguous. The germline CDR1 and CDR2 sequences are MNHNS and SASEGT. The CDR3 length is 13 residues. V was pared by 6 bases and J by 2 bases, with 8 bases between. CDR3 loop: CASSIGSKNIQYF. DNA for the CDR3: TGTGCCAGCAGCATAGGGTCCAAAAACATTCAGTACTTC.

This clonotype occurred many times. The chain carries TRBV30 and TRBJ2-7; a weak D match, TRBD2 (6 bases). The CDR3 loop spans 16 amino acids. Germline-derived CDR1 and CDR2 are GTSNPN and SVGIG (reference sequence). V lost 2 bases and J 0 bases, leaving 17 bases between the germline ends. The CDR3 is CAWSPWRAGSSYEQYF. The CDR3 nucleotides are TGTGCCTGGAGTCCCTGGAGGGCAGGGAGCTCCTACGAGCAGTACTTC.

V usage is TRBV19 and J usage is TRBJ2-3; D assignment may be TRBD1 or TRBD2 (6 bases each). CDR1 LNHDA and CDR2 SQIVND come from the germline V gene (reference sequence). The V gene lost 0 bases and the J gene lost 2 bases, with 21 bases spanning the gap. The CDR3 has 19 amino acids. CDR3 sequence (DNA): TGTGCCAGTAGTATAGATGCAGGAGGGGGGATTCGTCTCACAGATACGCAGTATTTT. Its protein product is CASSIDAGGGIRLTDTQYF.

This clonotype has at least ten counts. The chain links TRBV3-1 to TRBJ2-7, with D possibly TRBD2 on 5 matching bases. Trimming removed 4 bases from V and 4 bases from J, with 11 bases in between. The CDR3 has 13 residues. CDR1 and CDR2 from the germline V gene are LGHDT and YNNKEL (reference sequence). CDR3 in amino acids: CASSPGLIYEQYF. The CDR3 DNA sequence: TGTGCCAGCAGCCCCGGACTCATATACGAGCAGTACTTC.

This clonotype was observed a few times. V is TRBV29-1 and J is TRBJ2-1; D might be TRBD1 (6 bases). Trimming cost V 2 bases and J 9 bases, with 14 bases left between them. Germline V gene lookup returns CDR1 SQVTM and CDR2 ANQGSEA. There are 13 residues in the CDR3. The CDR3: CSVEQGRSGEQFF. CDR3 in DNA: TGCAGCGTTGAACAGGGGCGTTCGGGTGAGCAGTTCTTC.

At least ten counts were recorded for this clonotype. V gene TRBV11-2 combines with J gene TRBJ2-1; 9 nucleotides line up with TRBD1. This CDR3 is built from 20 residues. Germline V gene data show CDR1 as SGHAT and CDR2 as FQNNGV. With 5 bases clipped from V and 3 bases from J, the junction kept 20 bases outside the gene matches. As DNA, the CDR3 is TGTGCCAGCAGCCCGGGAGCGCTTCTCAAACAGGGGGCTATCTACAATGAGCAGTTCTTC. As protein: CASSPGALLKQGAIYNEQFF.

This clonotype was observed many times. V and J are TRBV5-5 and TRBJ1-2; 9 bases match TRBD1. Trimming took 7 bases from V and 2 from J; bases not matched to a gene: 0. The CDR3 sequence is 12 residues long. Germline lookup yields CDR1 SGHKS and CDR2 YYEKEE (reference sequence). CDR3: CASGQGNYGYTF. CDR3 nucleotide sequence: TGTGCCAGCGGACAGGGGAACTATGGCTACACCTTC.